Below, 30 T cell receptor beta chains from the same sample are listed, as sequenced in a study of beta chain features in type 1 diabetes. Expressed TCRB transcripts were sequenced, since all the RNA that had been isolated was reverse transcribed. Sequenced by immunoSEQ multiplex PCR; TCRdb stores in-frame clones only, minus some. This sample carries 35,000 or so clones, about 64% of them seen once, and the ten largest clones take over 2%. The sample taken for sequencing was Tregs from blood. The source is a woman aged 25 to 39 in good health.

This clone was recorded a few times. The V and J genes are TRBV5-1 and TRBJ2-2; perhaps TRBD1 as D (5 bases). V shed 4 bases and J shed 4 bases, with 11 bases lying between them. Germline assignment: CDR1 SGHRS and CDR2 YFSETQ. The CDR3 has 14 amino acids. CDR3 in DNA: TGCGCCAGCAGCGCCACAGGTTCCACCGGGGAGCTGTTTTTT. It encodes CASSATGSTGELFF.

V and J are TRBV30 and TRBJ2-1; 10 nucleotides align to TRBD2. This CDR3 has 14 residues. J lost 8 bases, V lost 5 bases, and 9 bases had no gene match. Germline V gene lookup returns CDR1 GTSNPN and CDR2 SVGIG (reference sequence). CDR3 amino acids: CAWSSGTSVDEQFF. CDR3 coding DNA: TGTGCCTGGTCCTCCGGGACTAGCGTCGATGAGCAGTTCTTC.

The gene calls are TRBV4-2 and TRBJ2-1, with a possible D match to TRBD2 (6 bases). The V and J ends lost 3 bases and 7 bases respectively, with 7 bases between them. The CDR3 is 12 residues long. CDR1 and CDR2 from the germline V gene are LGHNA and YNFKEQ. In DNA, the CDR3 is TGTGCCAGCAGCCATAGCGGAAATGAGCAGTTCTTC. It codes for CASSHSGNEQFF.

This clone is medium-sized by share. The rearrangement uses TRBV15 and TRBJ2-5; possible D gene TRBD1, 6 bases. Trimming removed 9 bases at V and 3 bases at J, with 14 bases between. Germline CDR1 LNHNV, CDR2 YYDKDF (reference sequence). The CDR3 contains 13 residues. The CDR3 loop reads CATARGVEETQYF. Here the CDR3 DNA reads TGTGCCACAGCCAGGGGTGTCGAAGAGACCCAGTACTTC.

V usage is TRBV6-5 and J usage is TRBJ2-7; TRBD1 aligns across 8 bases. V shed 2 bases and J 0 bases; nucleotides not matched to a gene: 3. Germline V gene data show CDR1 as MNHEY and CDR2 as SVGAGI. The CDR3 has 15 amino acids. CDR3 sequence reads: CASSYKTGGSYEQYF. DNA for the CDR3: TGTGCCAGCAGTTACAAAACAGGGGGCTCCTACGAGCAGTACTTC.

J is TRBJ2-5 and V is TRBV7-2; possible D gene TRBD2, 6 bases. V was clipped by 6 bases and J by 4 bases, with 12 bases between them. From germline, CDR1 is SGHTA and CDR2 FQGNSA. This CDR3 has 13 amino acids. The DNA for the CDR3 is TGTGCCAGCAGTTCCCTAGCGACAGAGACCCAGTACTTC. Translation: CASSSLATETQYF.

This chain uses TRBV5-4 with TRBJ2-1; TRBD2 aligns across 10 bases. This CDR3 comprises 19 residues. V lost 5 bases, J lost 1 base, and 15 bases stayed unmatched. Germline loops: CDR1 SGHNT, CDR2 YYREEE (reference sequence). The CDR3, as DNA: TGTGCCAGCAGTGGGGGGGCTAGCGGGAGTGGTTGGTCCTACAATGAGCAGTTCTTC. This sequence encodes CASSGGASGSGWSYNEQFF.

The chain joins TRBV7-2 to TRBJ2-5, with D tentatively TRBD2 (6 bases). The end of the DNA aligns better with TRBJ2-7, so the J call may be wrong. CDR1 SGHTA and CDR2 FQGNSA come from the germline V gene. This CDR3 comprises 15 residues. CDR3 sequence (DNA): TGTGCCAGCAGCCCAGACGCGGGACTCCCCTACGAGCAGTACTTC. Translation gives CASSPDAGLPYEQYF.

The CDR3 DNA reads as TGTGCCAGCTCATTAACGGGACAGCCAACATATGGCTACACCTTC. Protein: CASSLTGQPTYGYTF. V gene TRBV18 combines with J gene TRBJ1-2, with TRBD1 matching 7 bases. The CDR3 length is 15 residues. From germline, CDR1 is KGHSH and CDR2 LQKENI. Losses at the gene ends were 5 bases for V and 5 bases for J; bases not matched to a gene: 11.

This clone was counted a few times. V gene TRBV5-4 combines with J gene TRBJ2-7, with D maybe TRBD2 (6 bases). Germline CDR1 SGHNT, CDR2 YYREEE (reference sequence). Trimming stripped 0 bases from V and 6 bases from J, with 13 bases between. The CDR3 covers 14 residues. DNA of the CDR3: TGTGCCAGCAGCTTGGGGGAGGCTGGGGGCGAGCAGTACTTC. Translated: CASSLGEAGGEQYF.

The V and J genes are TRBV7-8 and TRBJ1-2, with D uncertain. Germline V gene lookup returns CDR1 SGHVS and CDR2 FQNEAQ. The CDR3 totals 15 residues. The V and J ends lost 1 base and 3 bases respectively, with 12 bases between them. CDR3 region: CASSLVGGHDYGYTF. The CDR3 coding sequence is TGTGCCAGCAGCTTAGTCGGCGGGCACGACTATGGCTACACCTTC. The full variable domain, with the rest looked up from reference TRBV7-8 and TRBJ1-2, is GAGVSQSPRYKVAKRGQDVALRCDPISGHVSLFWYQQALGQGPEFLTYFQNEAQLDKSGLPSDRFFAERPEGSVSTLKIQRTQQEDSAVYLCASSLVGGHDYGYTFGSGTRLTVV.

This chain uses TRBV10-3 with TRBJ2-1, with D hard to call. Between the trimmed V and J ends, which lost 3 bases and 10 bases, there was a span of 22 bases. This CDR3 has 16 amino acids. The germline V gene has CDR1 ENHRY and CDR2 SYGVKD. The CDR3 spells CAISDPTRREILEQFF. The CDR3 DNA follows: TGTGCCATCAGTGACCCGACTCGTCGTGAGATCTTGGAGCAGTTCTTC.

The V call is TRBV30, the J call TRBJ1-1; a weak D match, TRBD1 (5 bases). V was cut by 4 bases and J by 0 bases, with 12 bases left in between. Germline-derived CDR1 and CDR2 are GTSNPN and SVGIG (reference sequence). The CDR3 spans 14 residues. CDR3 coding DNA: TGTGCCTGGAATGGGGGACTTGTGAACACTGAAGCTTTCTTT. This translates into CAWNGGLVNTEAFF.

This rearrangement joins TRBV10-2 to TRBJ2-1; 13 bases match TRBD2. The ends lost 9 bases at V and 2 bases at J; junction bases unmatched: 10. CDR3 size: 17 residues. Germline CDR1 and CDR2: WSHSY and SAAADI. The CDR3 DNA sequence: TGCGCCAGTCGGCCGGGGGGACTAGCGGGGCCCTACAATGAGCAGTTCTTC. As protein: CASRPGGLAGPYNEQFF.

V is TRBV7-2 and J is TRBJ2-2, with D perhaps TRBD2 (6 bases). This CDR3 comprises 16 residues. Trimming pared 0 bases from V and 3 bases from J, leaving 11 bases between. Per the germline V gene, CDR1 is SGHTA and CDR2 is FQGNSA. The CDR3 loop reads CASSLALAPYTGELFF. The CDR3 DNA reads TGTGCCAGCAGCTTAGCTCTAGCGCCCTACACCGGGGAGCTGTTTTTT.

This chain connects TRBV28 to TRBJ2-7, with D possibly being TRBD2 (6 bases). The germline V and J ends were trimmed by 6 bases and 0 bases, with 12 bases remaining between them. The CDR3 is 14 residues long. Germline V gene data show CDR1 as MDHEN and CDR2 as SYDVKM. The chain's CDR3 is CASRKRVSSYEQYF. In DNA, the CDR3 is TGTGCCAGCAGGAAGCGGGTGAGCTCCTACGAGCAGTACTTC.

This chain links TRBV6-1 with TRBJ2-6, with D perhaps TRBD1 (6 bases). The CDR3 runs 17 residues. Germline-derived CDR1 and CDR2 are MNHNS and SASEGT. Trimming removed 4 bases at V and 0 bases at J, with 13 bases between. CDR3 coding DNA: TGTGCCAGCAGTGTTTCGACAGGCACCTCTGGGGCCAACGTCCTGACTTTC. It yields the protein CASSVSTGTSGANVLTF.

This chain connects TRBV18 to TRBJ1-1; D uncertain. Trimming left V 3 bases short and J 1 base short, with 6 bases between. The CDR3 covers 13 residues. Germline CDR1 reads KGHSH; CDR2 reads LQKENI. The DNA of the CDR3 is TGTGCCAGCTCACCGAGGGAGAACACTGAAGCTTTCTTT. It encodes CASSPRENTEAFF.

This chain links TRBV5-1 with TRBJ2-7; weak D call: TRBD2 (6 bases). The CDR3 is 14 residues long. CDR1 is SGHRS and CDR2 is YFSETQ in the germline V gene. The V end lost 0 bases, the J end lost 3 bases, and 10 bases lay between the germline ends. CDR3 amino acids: CASSLGEALYEQYF. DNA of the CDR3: TGCGCCAGCAGCTTGGGGGAGGCGCTCTACGAGCAGTACTTC.

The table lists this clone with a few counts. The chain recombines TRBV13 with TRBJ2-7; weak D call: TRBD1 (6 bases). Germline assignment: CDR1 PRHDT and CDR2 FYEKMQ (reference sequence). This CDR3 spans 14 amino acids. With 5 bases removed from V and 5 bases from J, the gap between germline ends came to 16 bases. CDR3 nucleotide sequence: TGTGCCAGCAGCCCCGGGACACCGAATCACGAGCAGTACTTC. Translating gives CASSPGTPNHEQYF.

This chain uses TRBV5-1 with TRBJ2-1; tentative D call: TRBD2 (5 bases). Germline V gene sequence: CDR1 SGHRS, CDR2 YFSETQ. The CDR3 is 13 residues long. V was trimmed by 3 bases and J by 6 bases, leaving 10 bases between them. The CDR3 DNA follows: TGCGCCAGCAGCTGGCAGAGCGGCAATGAGCAGTTCTTC. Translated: CASSWQSGNEQFF.

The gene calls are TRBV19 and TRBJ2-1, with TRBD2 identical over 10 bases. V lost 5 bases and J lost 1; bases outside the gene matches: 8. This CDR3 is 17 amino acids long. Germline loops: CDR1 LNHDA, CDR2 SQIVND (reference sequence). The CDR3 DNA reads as TGTGCCAGTAGTTTGACTAGCGGGTGGCTATCCTACAATGAGCAGTTCTTC. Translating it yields CASSLTSGWLSYNEQFF.

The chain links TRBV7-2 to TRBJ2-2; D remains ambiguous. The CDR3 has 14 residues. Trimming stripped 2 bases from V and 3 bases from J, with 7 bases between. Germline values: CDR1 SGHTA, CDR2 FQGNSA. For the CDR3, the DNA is TGTGCCAGCAGCTTATTTACTGACACCGGGGAGCTGTTTTTT. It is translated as CASSLFTDTGELFF.

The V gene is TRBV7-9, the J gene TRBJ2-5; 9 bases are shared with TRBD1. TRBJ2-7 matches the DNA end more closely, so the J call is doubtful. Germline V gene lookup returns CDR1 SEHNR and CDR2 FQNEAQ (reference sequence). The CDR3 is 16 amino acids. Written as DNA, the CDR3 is TGTGCCAGCAGCTCATTTCTCCGGGACAGGGTCCACGAGCAGTACTTC. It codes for CASSSFLRDRVHEQYF.

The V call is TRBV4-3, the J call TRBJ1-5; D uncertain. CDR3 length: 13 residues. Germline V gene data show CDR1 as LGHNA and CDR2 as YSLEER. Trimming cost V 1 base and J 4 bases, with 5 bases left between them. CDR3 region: CASSQVLNQPQHF. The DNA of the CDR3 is TGCGCCAGCAGCCAAGTTCTAAATCAGCCCCAGCATTTT.

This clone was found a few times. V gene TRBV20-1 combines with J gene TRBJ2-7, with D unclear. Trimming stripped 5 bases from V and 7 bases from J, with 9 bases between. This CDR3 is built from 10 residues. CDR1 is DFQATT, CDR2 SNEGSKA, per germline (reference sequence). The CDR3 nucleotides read TGCAGTGCTTCTAAGTGGGAGCAGTACTTC. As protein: CSASKWEQYF.

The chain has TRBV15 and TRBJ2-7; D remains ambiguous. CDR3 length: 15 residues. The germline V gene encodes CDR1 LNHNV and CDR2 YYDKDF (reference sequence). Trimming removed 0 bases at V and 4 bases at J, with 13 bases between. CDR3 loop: CATSRDSELAYEQYF. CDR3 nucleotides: TGTGCCACCAGCAGAGACTCCGAGCTCGCTTACGAGCAGTACTTC.

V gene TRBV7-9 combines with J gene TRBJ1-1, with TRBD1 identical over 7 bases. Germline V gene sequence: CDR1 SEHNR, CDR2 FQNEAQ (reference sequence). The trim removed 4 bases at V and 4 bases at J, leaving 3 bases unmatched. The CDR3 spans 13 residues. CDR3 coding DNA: TGTGCCAGCAGCTCCACAGGGGTCACTGAAGCTTTCTTT. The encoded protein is CASSSTGVTEAFF.

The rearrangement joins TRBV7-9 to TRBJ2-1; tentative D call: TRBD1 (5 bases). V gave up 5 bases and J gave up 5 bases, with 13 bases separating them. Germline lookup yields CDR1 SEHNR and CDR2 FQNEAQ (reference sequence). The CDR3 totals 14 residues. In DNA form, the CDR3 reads TGTGCCAGCAGCACTAATGACAGAAACAATGAGCAGTTCTTC. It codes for CASSTNDRNNEQFF.

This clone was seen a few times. The DNA for the CDR3 is TGTGCCAGCAGCCCACAGGGGGCCCAAGAGACCCAGTACTTC. Amino acids: CASSPQGAQETQYF. This chain joins TRBV5-4 and TRBJ2-5; TRBD1 matches at 9 bases. Germline assignment: CDR1 SGHNT and CDR2 YYREEE (reference sequence). The ends lost 4 bases at V and 1 base at J; junction bases unmatched: 2. There are 14 residues in the CDR3.